One and the same sample provided the 2 T cell receptor beta chains below, sequenced in a study of control samples from healthy donors and cancer patients. Sequenced by immunoSEQ multiplex PCR; TCRdb stores in-frame clones only, minus some. The sample includes almost 85,000 clones, more than 65% of them seen just once. Sequenced: PBMCs. The origin of the receptors is a man in his sixties with head and neck cancer.

The chain employs TRBV4-1 and TRBJ2-7; D is uncertain. This CDR3 contains 17 residues. With 0 bases removed from V and 1 base from J, the gap between germline ends came to 16 bases. Germline-derived CDR1 and CDR2 are MGHRA and YSYEKL. The CDR3 loop is CASSQDQVRTGSYEQYF. In DNA, the CDR3 is TGCGCCAGCAGCCAAGATCAGGTACGGACCGGTTCCTACGAGCAGTACTTC.

This clone has just one count. The J gene is TRBJ1-1, the V gene TRBV5-1; D remains unclear. Germline CDR1 is SGHRS and CDR2 is YFSETQ. The germline V and J ends were trimmed by 4 bases and 5 bases, with 12 bases remaining between them. This CDR3 has 13 residues. The CDR3 region is CASSPVPGTEAFF. CDR3 sequence (DNA): TGCGCCAGCAGCCCCGTCCCGGGGACTGAAGCTTTCTTT.